These T cell receptor beta chains were read from a single sample in a study of cytomegalovirus exposure and HLA in healthy donors. The table came from immunoSEQ multiplex PCR; TCRdb's copy has only in-frame clones and leaves some out. The table includes about 130,000 clones, 78% detected once. Sequencing was carried out using PBMCs. The receptors were gathered from a man aged 30-40 years in good health and CMV-seropositive. Both conserved end residues are part of each CDR3. Each record gives: CDR3 DNA, CDR3 protein, V gene, J gene, D gene, CDR3 length, clone size. D genes are given only for firm matches. Expanded clones get a size class; other rows say once, few or many, or leave the size out.

CDR3nt: TGTGCCAGCAGCCAAGATTGGGGGGACTCAGCGTTCTTC
CDR3aa: CASSQDWGDSAFF
v_gene: TRBV4-2
j_gene: TRBJ2-1
d_gene: .
len: 13
abundance: .

CDR3nt: TGTGCCAGCAGCAAGCGTGGGGCACAGGATTACTACGAGCAGTACTTC
CDR3aa: CASSKRGAQDYYEQYF
v_gene: TRBV21-1
j_gene: TRBJ2-7
d_gene: .
len: 16
abundance: .

CDR3nt: TGCGCCAGCAGTGAGGCCCATTCGGGGAGGAACCTGGATACGCAGTATTTT
CDR3aa: CASSEAHSGRNLDTQYF
v_gene: TRBV10-1
j_gene: TRBJ2-3
d_gene: .
len: 17
abundance: .

CDR3nt: TGCGCCAGCAGTCAATCGAAAAACCCCGGGAGGGCTTTTCCCTACGAGCAGTACTTC
CDR3aa: CASSQSKNPGRAFPYEQYF
v_gene: TRBV23-1
j_gene: TRBJ2-7
d_gene: TRBD2
len: 19
abundance: once

CDR3nt: TGCAGTGCTAGTGGGCGGGAAGACCAGTACTTC
CDR3aa: CSASGREDQYF
v_gene: TRBV20-1
j_gene: TRBJ2-7
d_gene: .
len: 11
abundance: .

CDR3nt: TGTGCCATCACCGATGGGGGGAAAAGAACTGAAGCTTTCTTT
CDR3aa: CAITDGGKRTEAFF
v_gene: TRBV10-3
j_gene: TRBJ1-1
d_gene: .
len: 14
abundance: .

CDR3nt: TGCGCCAGCAGCTTGTCTGGTAGCGGGAGCTCCTACAATGAGCAGTTCTTC
CDR3aa: CASSLSGSGSSYNEQFF
v_gene: TRBV5-1
j_gene: TRBJ2-1
d_gene: TRBD2
len: 17
abundance: .

CDR3nt: TGCGCCAGCAGACTCGGACAGGGGAACACTGAAGCTTTCTTT
CDR3aa: CASRLGQGNTEAFF
v_gene: TRBV4-1
j_gene: TRBJ1-1
d_gene: TRBD1
len: 14
abundance: .

CDR3nt: TGTGCCAGCAGTTCAGCGGGACTAGCATCCGGGGAGCTGTTTTTT
CDR3aa: CASSSAGLASGELFF
v_gene: TRBV28
j_gene: TRBJ2-2
d_gene: TRBD2
len: 15
abundance: .

CDR3nt: TGCGCCAGCAGCTTGGGACAGGGGGGGAGCGAAAAACTGTTTTTT
CDR3aa: CASSLGQGGSEKLFF
v_gene: TRBV5-1
j_gene: TRBJ1-4
d_gene: TRBD1
len: 15
abundance: .

CDR3nt: TGTGCCAGCAGCCAGCGTGGGGCCAACGTCCTGACTTTC
CDR3aa: CASSQRGANVLTF
v_gene: TRBV5-8
j_gene: TRBJ2-6
d_gene: .
len: 13
abundance: .

CDR3nt: TGCGCCAGCAGTGAGTTCCGGGATACTAGCGGGAGAGAAGAGACCCAGTACTTC
CDR3aa: CASSEFRDTSGREETQYF
v_gene: TRBV10-1
j_gene: TRBJ2-5
d_gene: TRBD2
len: 18
abundance: .

CDR3nt: TGTGCCAGCAGCGTAGCGGGTTCTTGGTACGAGCAGTACTTC
CDR3aa: CASSVAGSWYEQYF
v_gene: TRBV9
j_gene: TRBJ2-7
d_gene: .
len: 14
abundance: .

CDR3nt: TGTGCCAGCTCACCACGGCCACCAGGAGGAATTACCAATCAGCCCCAGCATTTT
CDR3aa: CASSPRPPGGITNQPQHF
v_gene: TRBV18
j_gene: TRBJ1-5
d_gene: .
len: 18
abundance: .

CDR3nt: TGTGCCAGCTCACGGAGACAGGCCGCTCAGGACACTGAAGCTTTCTTT
CDR3aa: CASSRRQAAQDTEAFF
v_gene: TRBV18
j_gene: TRBJ1-1
d_gene: .
len: 16
abundance: .

CDR3nt: TGTGCCAGCAGTCCTAGGAACGGACTAAATGAGCAGTTCTTC
CDR3aa: CASSPRNGLNEQFF
v_gene: TRBV27
j_gene: TRBJ2-1
d_gene: .
len: 14
abundance: .

CDR3nt: TGTGCCAGCTCACGGGACAGGTCTCACGAGCAGTACTTC
CDR3aa: CASSRDRSHEQYF
v_gene: TRBV18
j_gene: TRBJ2-7
d_gene: TRBD1
len: 13
abundance: .

CDR3nt: TGCGCCAGCAGTGAACCCGGGACTAGCGGGTGCTCCTACAATGAGCAGTTCTTC
CDR3aa: CASSEPGTSGCSYNEQFF
v_gene: TRBV10-1
j_gene: TRBJ2-1
d_gene: TRBD2
len: 18
abundance: .

CDR3nt: TGTGCCAGCAGTTCTCGACAGGATCGCCAGCCCCAGCATTTT
CDR3aa: CASSSRQDRQPQHF
v_gene: TRBV27
j_gene: TRBJ1-5
d_gene: .
len: 14
abundance: once

CDR3nt: TGTGCCAGCAGTTACATGAGGGATGCACCCACAGATACGCAGTATTTT
CDR3aa: CASSYMRDAPTDTQYF
v_gene: TRBV6-5
j_gene: TRBJ2-3
d_gene: .
len: 16
abundance: .

CDR3nt: TGCGCCAGCAGCCAAGGAAGGCAGGGGCACAATGAGCAGTTCTTC
CDR3aa: CASSQGRQGHNEQFF
v_gene: TRBV4-3
j_gene: TRBJ2-1
d_gene: .
len: 15
abundance: .

CDR3nt: TGTGCCACCAGCAGTAGACAGGGGTTTGGCATTCAGTACTTC
CDR3aa: CATSSRQGFGIQYF
v_gene: TRBV15
j_gene: TRBJ2-4
d_gene: TRBD1
len: 14
abundance: .

CDR3nt: TGTGCCAGCAGCCCAACTTTGGCAGGGTACCAAGAGACCCAGTACTTC
CDR3aa: CASSPTLAGYQETQYF
v_gene: TRBV7-9
j_gene: TRBJ2-5
d_gene: .
len: 16
abundance: .

CDR3nt: TGTGCCTATATGTGGCTAGATCGGAATGAGCAGTTCTTC
CDR3aa: CAYMWLDRNEQFF
v_gene: TRBV30
j_gene: TRBJ2-1
d_gene: .
len: 13
abundance: .

CDR3nt: TGTGCCAGCACCATGGGGCGGGGGAGGGATGAGACCCAGTACTTC
CDR3aa: CASTMGRGRDETQYF
v_gene: TRBV6-6
j_gene: TRBJ2-5
d_gene: TRBD2
len: 15
abundance: .

CDR3nt: TGTGCCAGTATGGATAGCAACCTCTACGAGCAGTACTTC
CDR3aa: CASMDSNLYEQYF
v_gene: TRBV19
j_gene: TRBJ2-7
d_gene: .
len: 13
abundance: once

CDR3nt: TGTGCCAGCAGCTTAAGTGGGGGGAATCACTACGAGCAGTACTTC
CDR3aa: CASSLSGGNHYEQYF
v_gene: TRBV7-3
j_gene: TRBJ2-7
d_gene: .
len: 15
abundance: .

CDR3nt: TGTGCCAGCAGCTCACTAGCGGGAGAGAATGAGCAGTTCTTC
CDR3aa: CASSSLAGENEQFF
v_gene: TRBV5-6
j_gene: TRBJ2-1
d_gene: TRBD2
len: 14
abundance: .

CDR3nt: TGCGCCAGCAGCTTGGGGCAGGGCTCCTACAATGAGCAGTTCTTC
CDR3aa: CASSLGQGSYNEQFF
v_gene: TRBV5-1
j_gene: TRBJ2-1
d_gene: .
len: 15
abundance: .

CDR3nt: TGTGCCAGCAGGACAGGGGTAATCTCTGGAAACACCATATATTTT
CDR3aa: CASRTGVISGNTIYF
v_gene: TRBV7-2
j_gene: TRBJ1-3
d_gene: TRBD1
len: 15
abundance: .

CDR3nt: TGTGCCAGCAGCCGGACAGGGGTCGGCAATGAGCAGTTCTTC
CDR3aa: CASSRTGVGNEQFF
v_gene: TRBV9
j_gene: TRBJ2-1
d_gene: TRBD1
len: 14
abundance: once

CDR3nt: TGTGCCAGCAGCGTCGCGGAGACAGGGGTGTTTGGAAACACCATATATTTT
CDR3aa: CASSVAETGVFGNTIYF
v_gene: TRBV9
j_gene: TRBJ1-3
d_gene: TRBD1
len: 17
abundance: .

CDR3nt: TGTGCCAGCAGTTTTTCAGGGACCGGGGAGCTGTTTTTT
CDR3aa: CASSFSGTGELFF
v_gene: TRBV27
j_gene: TRBJ2-2
d_gene: .
len: 13
abundance: .

CDR3nt: TGTGCCAGCAGTGATCGGGGGGAGGATACGCAGTATTTT
CDR3aa: CASSDRGEDTQYF
v_gene: TRBV6-4
j_gene: TRBJ2-3
d_gene: TRBD2
len: 13
abundance: .

CDR3nt: TGTGCCAGCAGTGCTGACAGGGGTTTTGAGACCCAGTACTTC
CDR3aa: CASSADRGFETQYF
v_gene: TRBV9
j_gene: TRBJ2-5
d_gene: TRBD1
len: 14
abundance: few

CDR3nt: TGTGCCAGCAGCCGAGGGAGGTTCACAGATACGCAGTATTTT
CDR3aa: CASSRGRFTDTQYF
v_gene: TRBV4-2
j_gene: TRBJ2-3
d_gene: .
len: 14
abundance: .

CDR3nt: TGTGCCAGTAGTGCCCCAGGGGCGGGAGGGGGCGACGAGCAGTACTTC
CDR3aa: CASSAPGAGGGDEQYF
v_gene: TRBV19
j_gene: TRBJ2-7
d_gene: TRBD2
len: 16
abundance: .

CDR3nt: TGTGCCAGCAGCTTGACCGGGACAGGGGACAATCAGCCCCAGCATTTT
CDR3aa: CASSLTGTGDNQPQHF
v_gene: TRBV4-2
j_gene: TRBJ1-5
d_gene: TRBD1
len: 16
abundance: .

CDR3nt: TGTGCCAGTAGCTCTGGGGAGGGCTACGAGCAGTACTTC
CDR3aa: CASSSGEGYEQYF
v_gene: TRBV7-9
j_gene: TRBJ2-7
d_gene: TRBD2
len: 13
abundance: .

CDR3nt: TGTGCCAGCAGCCCTAAGATCGGTACGCAGTATTTT
CDR3aa: CASSPKIGTQYF
v_gene: TRBV11-3
j_gene: TRBJ2-3
d_gene: .
len: 12
abundance: .

CDR3nt: TGTGCCAGCAGCGTGGGACAGGGAGGAGAGACCCAGTACTTC
CDR3aa: CASSVGQGGETQYF
v_gene: TRBV11-1
j_gene: TRBJ2-5
d_gene: TRBD1
len: 14
abundance: once

CDR3nt: TGTGCCAGCAGCCTCTTGGCACTAGCGGACGGGACAGATACGCAGTATTTT
CDR3aa: CASSLLALADGTDTQYF
v_gene: TRBV4-2
j_gene: TRBJ2-3
d_gene: TRBD2
len: 17
abundance: .

CDR3nt: TGTGCCAGCAGCTCCATGGACAGCAGAACCTCCTACAATGAGCAGTTCTTC
CDR3aa: CASSSMDSRTSYNEQFF
v_gene: TRBV5-5
j_gene: TRBJ2-1
d_gene: .
len: 17
abundance: .

CDR3nt: TGTGCCAGCACGATTGCGGGGGGGCAAGCTAATGAAAAACTGTTTTTT
CDR3aa: CASTIAGGQANEKLFF
v_gene: TRBV27
j_gene: TRBJ1-4
d_gene: .
len: 16
abundance: .

CDR3nt: TGCGCCAGCAGCTTAAACCTCGTGGGAGCTAACTATGGCTACACCTTC
CDR3aa: CASSLNLVGANYGYTF
v_gene: TRBV5-1
j_gene: TRBJ1-2
d_gene: .
len: 16
abundance: many

CDR3nt: TGTGCCAGCGCCCTTAGCGAATCCTACAATGAGCAGTTCTTC
CDR3aa: CASALSESYNEQFF
v_gene: TRBV2
j_gene: TRBJ2-1
d_gene: .
len: 14
abundance: .